The 26 T cell receptor beta chains listed next were all sequenced from one sample in a study of early T cells in non-severe SARS-CoV-2 infection. TCRdb called the 5' RACE reads again in MiXCR, with one record for every CDR3 protein. The data contain about 70,000 distinct CDR3 sequences, roughly 15% of them singletons. Material: whole blood, obtained at baseline. These receptor sequences come from an adult who was a healthcare worker with PCR-confirmed SARS-CoV-2 infection or an uninfected control (not recorded which).

The chain recombines TRBV5-1 with TRBJ1-6; TRBD1 matches at 10 bases. The germline V gene encodes CDR1 SGHRS and CDR2 YFSETQ. Trimming at V came to 4 bases and at J to 0 bases, leaving 13 bases not matched to a gene. The CDR3 length is 20 residues. The chain's CDR3 is CASSRVFGTGDSSYNSPLHF. In DNA, the CDR3 is TGCGCCAGCAGCCGCGTCTTCGGGACAGGGGACAGCTCCTATAATTCACCCCTCCACTTT.

Many counts were recorded for this clonotype. The CDR3 spells CSADSGRAWNEQFF. CDR3 nucleotide sequence: TGCAGTGCTGATAGCGGGAGGGCCTGGAATGAGCAGTTCTTC. The V call is TRBV20-1, the J call TRBJ2-1; TRBD2 matches at 11 bases. V lost 5 bases and J lost 7; bases outside the gene matches: 7. CDR3 length: 14 residues. CDR1 and CDR2 (germline): DFQATT, SNEGSKA (reference sequence).

The chain uses TRBV5-1 and TRBJ2-3; D is ambiguous. The CDR3 is 14 amino acids. Germline V CDR1 and CDR2: SGHRS, YFSETQ. Trimming removed 4 bases at V and 3 bases at J, with 12 bases between. As DNA, the CDR3 is TGCGCCAGCAGCCCGGCTCAGGTGACAGATACGCAGTATTTT. As protein: CASSPAQVTDTQYF.

Many counts were recorded for this clonotype. This chain joins TRBV12-3 or TRBV12-4 and TRBJ2-1, with D unclear. V was shortened by 5 bases and J by 10 bases, with 9 bases between the two germline ends. CDR3 size: 11 residues. CDR3 protein: CASSRGGEQFF. The DNA of the CDR3 is TGTGCCAGCAGTCGAGGTGGGGAGCAGTTCTTC.

The table lists this clonotype with a few counts. The rearrangement joins TRBV28 to TRBJ2-1, with D perhaps TRBD2 (7 bases). Germline CDR1 reads MDHEN; CDR2 reads SYDVKM. With 5 bases removed from V and 7 bases from J, the gap between germline ends came to 18 bases. This CDR3 is 15 amino acids long. The DNA of the CDR3 is TGTGCCAGCAGTCGATCAGGGGACTACCAAAATGAGCAGTTCTTC. Translation gives CASSRSGDYQNEQFF. Using reference TRBV28 and TRBJ2-1 for the parts outside the CDR3, the full variable domain is DVKVTQSSRYLVKRTGEKVFLECVQDMDHENMFWYRQDPGLGLRLIYFSYDVKMKEKGDIPEGYSVSREKKERFSLILESASTNQTSMYLCASSRSGDYQNEQFFGPGTRLTVL.

This clonotype was seen at least ten times. Here the CDR3 DNA reads TGCAGTGCTAGCCCCCCCGGGACAGAAGGGTCCTATGGCTACACCTTC. Its protein is CSASPPGTEGSYGYTF. This chain uses TRBV20-1 with TRBJ1-2, with 7 bases identical to TRBD1. V lost 3 bases and J lost 4; bases outside the gene matches: 14. Germline loops: CDR1 DFQATT, CDR2 SNEGSKA (reference sequence). This CDR3 comprises 16 residues.

This clonotype has a single count. The V and J genes are TRBV5-5 and TRBJ1-2; D call uncertain. The CDR3 runs 15 residues. V lost 4 bases to trimming and J lost 0 bases, with 13 bases between them. The germline V gene has CDR1 SGHKS and CDR2 YYEKEE (reference sequence). The CDR3 nucleotides read TGTGCCAGCAGCCCTAACGGGGTCGCTAACTATGGCTACACCTTC. Amino acid sequence: CASSPNGVANYGYTF.

Only a few counts were recorded for this clonotype. The rearrangement uses TRBV20-1 and TRBJ2-5; 8 bases map to TRBD2. Per germline, CDR1 DFQATT and CDR2 SNEGSKA (reference sequence). The CDR3 consists of 12 residues. Trimming took 0 bases from V and 12 from J; bases not matched to a gene: 6. The CDR3 region has the DNA TGCAGTGCTAGAGATTGGGCGGGGGGAGAGTACTTC. Translation gives CSARDWAGGEYF.

V usage is TRBV7-8 and J usage is TRBJ2-3, with D maybe TRBD1 (7 bases). The CDR3 totals 16 residues. Trimming took 1 base from V and 5 from J, leaving 16 bases between them. Germline V gene data show CDR1 as SGHVS and CDR2 as FQNEAQ. The CDR3 spells CASSLVAGGLGDTQYF. CDR3 nucleotides: TGTGCCAGCAGCTTAGTGGCAGGGGGACTTGGAGATACGCAGTATTTT.

This clonotype was counted a few times. A read error may produce the germline difference seen at one junction end. This rearrangement joins TRBV28 to TRBJ2-7, with 9 nucleotides matching TRBD1. The germline V gene encodes CDR1 MDHEN and CDR2 SYDVKM. The CDR3 totals 15 residues. The CDR3 sequence: CAGSDSGTGSNEQYF. DNA for the CDR3: TGTGCCGGCAGTGACTCCGGGACAGGGTCAAACGAGCAGTACTTC. The full variable domain, its missing parts supplied by reference TRBV28 and TRBJ2-7, is DVKVTQSSRYLVKRTGEKVFLECVQDMDHENMFWYRQDPGLGLRLIYFSYDVKMKEKGDIPEGYSVSREKKERFSLILESASTNQTSMYLCAGSDSGTGSNEQYFGPGTRLTVT.

The rearrangement links TRBV5-4 to TRBJ2-2; no firm D call. The CDR3 is 16 amino acids. The germline gives CDR1 SGHNT, CDR2 YYREEE (reference sequence). The V gene lost 4 bases and the J gene lost 3 bases, with 16 bases spanning the gap. In DNA form, the CDR3 reads TGTGCCAGCAGCGGTTCAGTCGGGCGCGACACCGGGGAGCTGTTTTTT. Translated: CASSGSVGRDTGELFF.

This clonotype has only a few counts. The rearrangement links TRBV7-8 to TRBJ2-5; possibly TRBD2 for D (5 bases). Trimming took 2 bases from V and 3 from J, leaving 16 bases between them. Germline CDR1 is SGHVS and CDR2 is FQNEAQ. The CDR3 extends over 16 amino acids. Written as DNA, the CDR3 is TGTGCCAGCAGCTTATTCCCGGGAATCGGGGAAGAGACCCAGTACTTC. Its protein product is CASSLFPGIGEETQYF. The full variable domain, completed using reference TRBV7-8 and TRBJ2-5, is GAGVSQSPRYKVAKRGQDVALRCDPISGHVSLFWYQQALGQGPEFLTYFQNEAQLDKSGLPSDRFFAERPEGSVSTLKIQRTQQEDSAVYLCASSLFPGIGEETQYFGPGTRLLVL.

This clonotype was counted many times. J is TRBJ2-7 and V is TRBV20-1, with a possible D match to TRBD1 (5 bases). Germline CDR1 is DFQATT and CDR2 is SNEGSKA (reference sequence). V gave up 3 bases and J gave up 3 bases, with 6 bases separating them. The CDR3 is 11 amino acids. CDR3 DNA: TGCAGTGCTAGTGGACACTACGAGCAGTACTTC. It translates to CSASGHYEQYF.

V is TRBV3-1 and J is TRBJ1-5, with D uncertain. The germline V gene has CDR1 LGHDT and CDR2 YNNKEL (reference sequence). V lost 1 base, J lost 2 bases, and 9 bases lay in between. The length of the CDR3 is 15 residues. CDR3 sequence (DNA): TGTGCCAGCAGCCAAGGGGGAGGAGGCAATCAGCCCCAGCATTTT. This encodes CASSQGGGGNQPQHF. The full variable domain, its missing parts supplied by reference TRBV3-1 and TRBJ1-5, is DTAVSQTPKYLVTQMGNDKSIKCEQNLGHDTMYWYKQDSKKFLKIMFSYNNKELIINETVPNRFSPKSPDKAHLNLHINSLELGDSAVYFCASSQGGGGNQPQHFGDGTRLSIL.

This clonotype was seen ten or more times. The CDR3: CASSVGTSGMERQFF. The CDR3 DNA reads as TGTGCCAGCAGTGTTGGGACTAGCGGGATGGAAAGGCAGTTCTTC. The chain has TRBV6-4 and TRBJ2-1; 13 bases match TRBD2. J was trimmed by 12 bases and V by 4 bases; bases with no gene match: 9. The CDR3 consists of 15 residues. Germline CDR1 reads MRHNA; CDR2 reads SNTAGT.

This clonotype was found a few times. V is TRBV29-1 and J is TRBJ2-3; D unclear. Germline V lookup: CDR1 SQVTM, CDR2 ANQGSEA. The CDR3 consists of 14 residues. V lost 3 bases to trimming and J lost 1 base, with 11 bases between them. This CDR3 is CSVDFGAGTDTQYF. For the CDR3, the DNA is TGCAGCGTTGATTTCGGAGCCGGCACAGATACGCAGTATTTT.

This clonotype was seen repeatedly, ten times or more. The J gene is TRBJ2-7, the V gene TRBV12-3 or TRBV12-4; TRBD2 matches at 11 bases. This CDR3 contains 14 residues. With 8 bases clipped from V and 3 bases from J, the junction kept 6 bases outside the gene matches. CDR3 nucleotide sequence: TGTGCCAGCGTAGCGGGAGGGGCGATCTACGAGCAGTACTTC. Translating gives CASVAGGAIYEQYF.

The chain carries TRBV20-1 and TRBJ2-7; tentatively, D is TRBD1 (7 bases). There are 16 residues in the CDR3. The V end was cut by 0 bases, the J end by 6 bases, with 21 bases between. CDR1 is DFQATT and CDR2 is SNEGSKA in the germline V gene (reference sequence). CDR3: CSARDSAGTDPREQYF. CDR3 DNA: TGCAGTGCTAGAGATTCGGCGGGGACAGATCCTCGCGAGCAGTACTTC.

The rearrangement joins TRBV3-1 to TRBJ1-6; 8 bases align to TRBD1. V was clipped by 11 bases and J by 9 bases; unmatched bases: 6. CDR1 and CDR2 (germline): LGHDT, YNNKEL (reference sequence). CDR3 length: 12 amino acids. CDR3 sequence (DNA): TGTGCCTGCCAAGGGACAGGTTCACCCCTCCACTTT. Protein product: CACQGTGSPLHF.

This clonotype has only a few counts. The V call is TRBV28, the J call TRBJ1-6; TRBD1 might be the D (5 bases). The CDR3 spans 14 residues. The germline V and J ends were trimmed by 2 bases and 8 bases, with 10 bases remaining between them. Per the germline V gene, CDR1 is MDHEN and CDR2 is SYDVKM. In nucleotides, the CDR3 is TGTGCCAGCAGTTTACGCCAGGGTGATTCACCCCTCCACTTT. It encodes CASSLRQGDSPLHF.

The chain employs TRBV28 and TRBJ2-1; 9 bases are a match to TRBD1. This CDR3 has 13 amino acids. Germline V lookup: CDR1 MDHEN, CDR2 SYDVKM. Germline trimming cut 8 bases from V and 5 bases from J; bases unmatched to any gene: 4. CDR3 residues: CASWTGANNEQFF. CDR3 nucleotide sequence: TGTGCCAGCTGGACAGGGGCCAACAATGAGCAGTTCTTC.

This clonotype has only a few counts. The CDR3 DNA is TGTGCCAGCAGTTGGGCAGGGGCCATGAACACTGAAGCTTTCTTT. Protein: CASSWAGAMNTEAFF. This rearrangement joins TRBV12-3 or TRBV12-4 to TRBJ1-1, with D perhaps TRBD1 (6 bases). The CDR3 extends over 15 amino acids. V lost 4 bases and J 0 bases, leaving 12 bases between the germline ends.

This clonotype was seen many times. The chain carries TRBV28 and TRBJ2-7; TRBD1 agrees at 7 bases. CDR3 length: 14 residues. The V gene's germline CDR1 is MDHEN and CDR2 SYDVKM. Unmatched junction bases numbered 8, after V lost 6 bases and J lost 3 bases. CDR3 residues: CASSAVGGRYEQYF. The CDR3 DNA reads TGTGCCAGCAGCGCCGTAGGGGGCCGCTACGAGCAGTACTTC.

This clonotype was seen only a few times. The gene calls are TRBV18 and TRBJ2-1; D not resolved. Germline V gene sequence: CDR1 KGHSH, CDR2 LQKENI. Trimming removed 6 bases from V and 2 bases from J, with 8 bases in between. The length of the CDR3 is 13 residues. The CDR3 loop reads CASSLRTYNEQFF. CDR3 DNA: TGTGCCAGCTCCCTCCGCACCTACAATGAGCAGTTCTTC. Based on the CDR3 plus reference TRBV18 and TRBJ2-1, the full variable domain is NAGVMQNPRHLVRRRGQEARLRCSPMKGHSHVYWYRQLPEEGLKFMVYLQKENIIDESGMPKERFSAEFPKEGPSILRIQQVVRGDSAAYFCASSLRTYNEQFFGPGTRLTVL.

The gene calls are TRBV9 and TRBJ2-2; D unresolved. This CDR3 is 14 amino acids long. V shed 4 bases and J shed 1 base, with 8 bases lying between them. CDR1 SGDLS and CDR2 YYNGEE come from the germline V gene. The CDR3 bases are TGTGCCAGCAGCCCCCGACAGAACACCGGGGAGCTGTTTTTT. As protein: CASSPRQNTGELFF.

This clonotype was recorded a few times. The V and J genes are TRBV2 and TRBJ1-1; perhaps TRBD1 as D (5 bases). Trimming shortened V by 5 bases and J by 0 bases, and 13 bases separated the two germline ends. Germline-derived CDR1 and CDR2 are SNHLY and FYNNEI. The CDR3 is 15 residues long. The CDR3 loop is CASSLIGELNTEAFF. In DNA form, the CDR3 reads TGTGCCAGCAGTCTTATAGGGGAATTGAACACTGAAGCTTTCTTT.